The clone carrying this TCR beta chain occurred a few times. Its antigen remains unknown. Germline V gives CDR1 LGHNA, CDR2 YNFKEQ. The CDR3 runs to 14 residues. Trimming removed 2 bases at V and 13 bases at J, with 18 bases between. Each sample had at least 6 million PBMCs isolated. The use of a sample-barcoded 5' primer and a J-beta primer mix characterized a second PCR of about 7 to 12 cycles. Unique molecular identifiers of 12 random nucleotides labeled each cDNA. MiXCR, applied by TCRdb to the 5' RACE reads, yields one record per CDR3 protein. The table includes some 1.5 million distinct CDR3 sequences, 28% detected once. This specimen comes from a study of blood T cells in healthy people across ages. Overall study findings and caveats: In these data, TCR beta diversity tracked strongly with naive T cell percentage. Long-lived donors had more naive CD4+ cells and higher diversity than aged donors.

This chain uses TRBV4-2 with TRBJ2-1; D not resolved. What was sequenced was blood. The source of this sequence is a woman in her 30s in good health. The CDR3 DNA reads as TGTGCCAGCAGCCAAAGTGATCCGGCTAGAGATCAGTTCTTC. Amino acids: CASSQSDPARDQFF.